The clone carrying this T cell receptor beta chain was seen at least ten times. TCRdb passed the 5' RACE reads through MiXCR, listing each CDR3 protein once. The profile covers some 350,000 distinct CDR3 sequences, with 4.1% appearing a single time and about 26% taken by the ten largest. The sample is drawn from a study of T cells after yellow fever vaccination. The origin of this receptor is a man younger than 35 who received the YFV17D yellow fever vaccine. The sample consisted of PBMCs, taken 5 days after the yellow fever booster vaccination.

In DNA form, the CDR3 reads TGTGCCAGCAGCTTGGCCGGGGCTGCAACTAATGAAAAACTGTTTTTT. Protein sequence: CASSLAGAATNEKLFF. The chain uses TRBV5-6 and TRBJ1-4, with D perhaps matching TRBD1 (5 bases). Per the germline V gene, CDR1 is SGHDT and CDR2 is YYEEEE. V lost 0 bases to trimming and J lost 0 bases, with 9 bases between them. The CDR3 has 16 residues.